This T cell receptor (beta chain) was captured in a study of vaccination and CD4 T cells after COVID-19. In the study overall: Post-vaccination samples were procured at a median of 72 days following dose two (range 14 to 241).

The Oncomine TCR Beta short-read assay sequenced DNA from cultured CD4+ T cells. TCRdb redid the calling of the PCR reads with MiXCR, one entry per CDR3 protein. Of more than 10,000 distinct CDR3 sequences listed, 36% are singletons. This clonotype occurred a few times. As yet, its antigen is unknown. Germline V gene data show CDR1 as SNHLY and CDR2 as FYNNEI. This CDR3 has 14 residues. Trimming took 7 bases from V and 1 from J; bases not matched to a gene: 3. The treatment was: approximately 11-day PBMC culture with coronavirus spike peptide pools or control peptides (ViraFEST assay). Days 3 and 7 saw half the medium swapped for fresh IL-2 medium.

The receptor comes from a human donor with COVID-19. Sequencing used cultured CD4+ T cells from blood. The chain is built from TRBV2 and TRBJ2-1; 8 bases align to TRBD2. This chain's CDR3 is CASTPGGSYNEQFF. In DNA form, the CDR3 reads TGTGCCAGCACCCCGGGGGGGTCCTACAATGAGCAGTTCTTC.